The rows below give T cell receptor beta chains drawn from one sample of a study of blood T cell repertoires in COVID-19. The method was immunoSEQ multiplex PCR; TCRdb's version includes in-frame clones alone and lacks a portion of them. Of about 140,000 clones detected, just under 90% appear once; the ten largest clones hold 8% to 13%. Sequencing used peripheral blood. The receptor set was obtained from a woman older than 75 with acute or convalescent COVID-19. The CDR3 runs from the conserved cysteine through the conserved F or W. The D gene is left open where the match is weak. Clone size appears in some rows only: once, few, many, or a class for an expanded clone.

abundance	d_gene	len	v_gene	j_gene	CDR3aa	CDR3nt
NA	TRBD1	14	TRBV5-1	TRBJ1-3	CASSLGQGANTIYF	TGCGCCAGCAGCTTGGGACAGGGTGCAAACACCATATATTTT
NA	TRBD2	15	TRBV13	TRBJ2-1	CASSRTSGSYNEQFF	TGTGCCAGCAGCAGGACTAGCGGGTCCTACAATGAGCAGTTCTTC
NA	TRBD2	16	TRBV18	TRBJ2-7	CASSPPGSGGTYEQYF	TGTGCCAGCTCACCACCGGGTAGCGGGGGAACCTACGAGCAGTACTTC
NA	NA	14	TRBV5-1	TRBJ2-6	CASTTTSGANVLTF	TGCGCCAGCACAACAACATCTGGGGCCAACGTCCTGACTTTC
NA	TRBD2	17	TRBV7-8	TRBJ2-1	CASSRTSGGAGYNEQFF	TGTGCCAGCAGCCGGACTAGCGGGGGGGCCGGCTACAATGAGCAGTTCTTC
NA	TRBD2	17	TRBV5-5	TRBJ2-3	CASSSTGTSGGTDTQYF	TGTGCCAGCAGCTCGACCGGGACTAGCGGGGGAACAGATACGCAGTATTTT
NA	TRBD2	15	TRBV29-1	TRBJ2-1	CSVELRGGSYNEQFF	TGCAGCGTTGAATTGCGGGGGGGCTCCTACAATGAGCAGTTCTTC
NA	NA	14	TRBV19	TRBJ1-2	CASSMAQGPYGYTF	TGTGCCAGTAGTATGGCCCAGGGCCCCTATGGCTACACCTTC
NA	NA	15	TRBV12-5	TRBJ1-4	CASGLGLSTNEKLFF	TGTGCTAGTGGTTTGGGACTCTCAACTAATGAAAAACTGTTTTTT
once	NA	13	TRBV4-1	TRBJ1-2	CASSQMGLGGYTF	TGCGCCAGCAGCCAGATGGGACTCGGCGGCTACACCTTC
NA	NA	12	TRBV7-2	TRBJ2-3	CASSLYIDTQYF	TGTGCCAGCAGCTTATATATAGATACGCAGTATTTT
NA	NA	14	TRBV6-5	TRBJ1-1	CASRHGAWNTEAFF	TGTGCCAGCAGGCATGGGGCTTGGAACACTGAAGCTTTCTTT
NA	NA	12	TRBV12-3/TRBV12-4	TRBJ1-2	CASTTAYEGYTF	TGTGCCAGCACGACAGCTTACGAGGGCTACACCTTC
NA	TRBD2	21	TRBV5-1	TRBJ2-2	CASSLAAGLAGGKPNTGELFF	TGCGCCAGCAGCTTGGCCGCGGGACTAGCGGGGGGTAAACCGAACACCGGGGAGCTGTTTTTT
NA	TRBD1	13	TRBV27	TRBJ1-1	CVHQPGQITEAFF	TGTGTACATCAACCGGGACAGATCACTGAAGCTTTCTTT
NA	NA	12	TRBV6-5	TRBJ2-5	CASSTPGWTQYF	TGTGCCAGCAGCACTCCGGGTTGGACCCAGTACTTC
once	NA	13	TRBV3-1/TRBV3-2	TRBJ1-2	CASSQNGVDGYTF	TGTGCCAGCAGTCAAAATGGAGTGGATGGCTACACCTTC
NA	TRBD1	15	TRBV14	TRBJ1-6	CASSLYLGQGVPLHF	TGTGCCAGCAGCCTGTATCTGGGACAGGGAGTCCCCCTCCACTTT
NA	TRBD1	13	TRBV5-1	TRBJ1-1	CASSRQGDTEAFF	TGCGCCAGCAGCCGACAGGGAGACACTGAAGCTTTCTTT
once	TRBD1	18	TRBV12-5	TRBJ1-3	CASGPQGQALRKGNTIYF	TGTGCTAGTGGTCCCCAGGGACAGGCCCTCCGAAAGGGAAACACCATATATTTT
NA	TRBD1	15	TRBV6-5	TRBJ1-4	CASSYSGQDNEKLFF	TGTGCCAGCAGTTACTCGGGACAGGATAATGAAAAACTGTTTTTT
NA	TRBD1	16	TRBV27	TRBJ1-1	CASTGMGQGASTEAFF	TGTGCCAGCACTGGGATGGGGCAGGGGGCGAGCACTGAAGCTTTCTTT
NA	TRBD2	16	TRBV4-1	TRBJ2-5	CASSRIKSGGPETQYF	TGCGCCAGCAGCCGAATAAAGAGCGGGGGCCCCGAGACCCAGTACTTC
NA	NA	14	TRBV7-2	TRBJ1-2	CASSPRTVLYGYTF	TGTGCCAGCAGCCCCCGGACAGTCCTCTATGGCTACACCTTC